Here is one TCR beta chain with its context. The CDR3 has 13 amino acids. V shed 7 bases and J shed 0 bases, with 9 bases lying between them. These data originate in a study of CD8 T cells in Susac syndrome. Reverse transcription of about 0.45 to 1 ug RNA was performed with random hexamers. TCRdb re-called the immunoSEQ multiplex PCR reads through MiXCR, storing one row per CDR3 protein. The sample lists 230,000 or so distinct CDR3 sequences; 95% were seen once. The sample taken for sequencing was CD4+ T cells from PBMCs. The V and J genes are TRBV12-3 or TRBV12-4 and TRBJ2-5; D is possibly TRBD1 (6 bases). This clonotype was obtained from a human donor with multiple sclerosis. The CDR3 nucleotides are TGTGCCAGCAAAGGGGACAACCAAGAGACCCAGTACTTC. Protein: CASKGDNQETQYF.